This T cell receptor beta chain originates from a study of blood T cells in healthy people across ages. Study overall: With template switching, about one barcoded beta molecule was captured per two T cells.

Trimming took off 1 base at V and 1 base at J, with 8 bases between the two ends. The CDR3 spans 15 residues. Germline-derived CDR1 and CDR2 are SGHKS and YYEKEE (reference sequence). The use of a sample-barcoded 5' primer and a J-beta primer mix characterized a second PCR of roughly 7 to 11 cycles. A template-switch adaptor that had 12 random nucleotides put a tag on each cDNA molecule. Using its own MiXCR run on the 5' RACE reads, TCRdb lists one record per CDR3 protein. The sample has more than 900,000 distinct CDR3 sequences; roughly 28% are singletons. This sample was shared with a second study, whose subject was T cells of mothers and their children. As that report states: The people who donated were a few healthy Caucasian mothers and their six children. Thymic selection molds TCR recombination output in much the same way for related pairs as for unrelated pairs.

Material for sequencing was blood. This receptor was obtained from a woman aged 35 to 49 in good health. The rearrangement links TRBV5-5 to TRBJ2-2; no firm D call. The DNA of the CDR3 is TGTGCCAGCAGCTTGTGGGTAGAGAACACCGGGGAGCTGTTTTTT. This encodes CASSLWVENTGELFF.